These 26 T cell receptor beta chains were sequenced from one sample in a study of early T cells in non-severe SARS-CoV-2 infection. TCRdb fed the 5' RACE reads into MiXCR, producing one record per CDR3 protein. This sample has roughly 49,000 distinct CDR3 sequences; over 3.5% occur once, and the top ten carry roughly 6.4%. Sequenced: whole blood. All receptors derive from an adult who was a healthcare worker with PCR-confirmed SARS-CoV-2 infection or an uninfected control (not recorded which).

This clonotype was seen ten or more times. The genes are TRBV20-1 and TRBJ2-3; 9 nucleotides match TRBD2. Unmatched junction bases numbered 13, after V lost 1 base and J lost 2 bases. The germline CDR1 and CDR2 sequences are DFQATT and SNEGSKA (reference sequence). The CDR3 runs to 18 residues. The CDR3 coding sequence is TGCAGTGCTAGAGGGCTAGCGGGGAGAAGAGGAACCACAGATACGCAGTATTTT. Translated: CSARGLAGRRGTTDTQYF.

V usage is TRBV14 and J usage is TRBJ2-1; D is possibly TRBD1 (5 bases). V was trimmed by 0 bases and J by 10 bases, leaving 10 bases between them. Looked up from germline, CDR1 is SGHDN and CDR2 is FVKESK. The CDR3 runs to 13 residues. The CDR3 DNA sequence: TGTGCCAGCAGCCAAGAAGTTCAGGGCGAGCAGTTCTTC. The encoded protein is CASSQEVQGEQFF.

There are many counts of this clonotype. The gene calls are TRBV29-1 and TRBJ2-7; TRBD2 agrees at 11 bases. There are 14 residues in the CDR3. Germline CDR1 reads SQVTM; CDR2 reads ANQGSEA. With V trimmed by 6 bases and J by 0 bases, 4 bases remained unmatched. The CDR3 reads CSVELAGVSYEQYF. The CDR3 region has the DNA TGCAGCGTAGAACTAGCGGGGGTCTCCTACGAGCAGTACTTC.

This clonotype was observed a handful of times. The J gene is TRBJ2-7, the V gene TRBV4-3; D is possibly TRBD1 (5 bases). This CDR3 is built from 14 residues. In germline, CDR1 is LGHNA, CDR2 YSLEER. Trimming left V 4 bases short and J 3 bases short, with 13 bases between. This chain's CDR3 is CASSLGQGSYEQYF. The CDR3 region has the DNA TGCGCCAGCAGCCTCGGGCAGGGAAGCTACGAGCAGTACTTC.

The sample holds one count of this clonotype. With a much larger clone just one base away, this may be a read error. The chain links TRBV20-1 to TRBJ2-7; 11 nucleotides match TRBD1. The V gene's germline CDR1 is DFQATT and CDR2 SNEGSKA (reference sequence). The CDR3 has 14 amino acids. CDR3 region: CSANRDRGNYQQYF. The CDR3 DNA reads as TGCAGTGCCAACCGGGACAGGGGGAACTACCAGCAGTACTTC.

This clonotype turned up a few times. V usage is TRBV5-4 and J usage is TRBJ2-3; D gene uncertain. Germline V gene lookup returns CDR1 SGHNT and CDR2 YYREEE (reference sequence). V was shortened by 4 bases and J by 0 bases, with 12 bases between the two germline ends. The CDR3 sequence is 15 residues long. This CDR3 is CASSRGQTSTDTQYF. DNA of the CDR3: TGTGCCAGCAGCCGCGGCCAAACAAGCACAGATACGCAGTATTTT.

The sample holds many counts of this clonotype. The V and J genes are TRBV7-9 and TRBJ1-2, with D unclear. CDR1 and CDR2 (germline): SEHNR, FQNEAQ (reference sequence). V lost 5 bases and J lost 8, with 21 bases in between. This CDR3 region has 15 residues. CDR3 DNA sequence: TGTGCCAGCAGCCCGCTATGGCTGGGTGATAGCGGCTACACCTTC. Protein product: CASSPLWLGDSGYTF.

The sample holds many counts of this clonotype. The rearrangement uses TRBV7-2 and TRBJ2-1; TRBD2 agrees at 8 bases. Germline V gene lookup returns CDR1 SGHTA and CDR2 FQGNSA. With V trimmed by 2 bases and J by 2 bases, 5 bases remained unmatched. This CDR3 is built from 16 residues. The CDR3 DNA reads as TGTGCCAGCAGCTTACTAACTAGCGGACCCTACAATGAGCAGTTCTTC. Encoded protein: CASSLLTSGPYNEQFF.

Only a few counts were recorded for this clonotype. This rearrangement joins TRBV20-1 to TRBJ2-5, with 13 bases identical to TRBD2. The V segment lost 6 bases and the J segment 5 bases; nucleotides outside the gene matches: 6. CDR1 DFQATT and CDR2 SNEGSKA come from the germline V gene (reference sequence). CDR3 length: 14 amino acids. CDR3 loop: CSAPGTSGIETQYF. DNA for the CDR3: TGCAGTGCCCCTGGGACTAGCGGGATTGAGACCCAGTACTTC.

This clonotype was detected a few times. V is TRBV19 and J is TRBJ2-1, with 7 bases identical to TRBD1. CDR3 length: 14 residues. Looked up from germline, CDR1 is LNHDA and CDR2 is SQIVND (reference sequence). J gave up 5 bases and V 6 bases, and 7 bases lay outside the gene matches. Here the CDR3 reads CASRPTGPDNEQFF. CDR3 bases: TGTGCCAGTAGGCCGACAGGGCCCGACAATGAGCAGTTCTTC.

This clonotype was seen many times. In nucleotides, the CDR3 is TGTGCCATCAGCGGACAGCCTCAAGAGACCCAGTACTTC. Translating it yields CAISGQPQETQYF. The rearrangement uses TRBV10-3 and TRBJ2-5; perhaps TRBD1 as D (6 bases). The V and J ends lost 6 bases and 2 bases respectively, with 10 bases between them. The V gene's germline CDR1 is ENHRY and CDR2 SYGVKD. The CDR3 is 13 residues long.

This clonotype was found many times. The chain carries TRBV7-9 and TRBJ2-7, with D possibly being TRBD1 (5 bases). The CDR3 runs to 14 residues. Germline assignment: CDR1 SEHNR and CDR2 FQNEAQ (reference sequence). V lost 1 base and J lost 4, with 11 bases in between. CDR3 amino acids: CASSLDRNPYEQYF. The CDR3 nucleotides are TGTGCCAGCAGCTTAGACAGGAACCCATACGAGCAGTACTTC.

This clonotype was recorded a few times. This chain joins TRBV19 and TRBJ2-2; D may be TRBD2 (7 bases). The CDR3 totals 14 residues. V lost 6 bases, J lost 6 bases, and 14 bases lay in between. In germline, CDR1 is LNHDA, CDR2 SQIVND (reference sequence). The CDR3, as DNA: TGTGCCAGTAGCCTCAAGGGGGGGCCCGGGGAGCTGTTTTTT. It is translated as CASSLKGGPGELFF.

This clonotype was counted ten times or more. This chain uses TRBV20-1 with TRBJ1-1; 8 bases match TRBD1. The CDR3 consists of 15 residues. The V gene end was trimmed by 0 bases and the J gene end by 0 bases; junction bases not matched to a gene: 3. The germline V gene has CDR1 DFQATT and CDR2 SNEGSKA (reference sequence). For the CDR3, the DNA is TGCAGTGCTAGAGATCCAGGGGGCATGAACACTGAAGCTTTCTTT. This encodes CSARDPGGMNTEAFF.

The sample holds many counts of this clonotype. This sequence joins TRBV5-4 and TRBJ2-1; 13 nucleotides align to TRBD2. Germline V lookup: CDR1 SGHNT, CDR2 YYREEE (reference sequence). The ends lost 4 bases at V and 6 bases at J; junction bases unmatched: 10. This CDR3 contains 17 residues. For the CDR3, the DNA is TGTGCCAGCAGCCCACCGGGACTAGCGGGAAAATCCAATGAGCAGTTCTTC. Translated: CASSPPGLAGKSNEQFF.

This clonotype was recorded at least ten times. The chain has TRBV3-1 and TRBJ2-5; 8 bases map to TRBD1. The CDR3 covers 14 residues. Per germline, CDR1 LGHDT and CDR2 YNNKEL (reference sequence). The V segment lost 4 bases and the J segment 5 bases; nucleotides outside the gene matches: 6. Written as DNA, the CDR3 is TGTGCCAGCAGCCGGACAGGGCGCCAGGAGACCCAGTACTTC. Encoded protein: CASSRTGRQETQYF.

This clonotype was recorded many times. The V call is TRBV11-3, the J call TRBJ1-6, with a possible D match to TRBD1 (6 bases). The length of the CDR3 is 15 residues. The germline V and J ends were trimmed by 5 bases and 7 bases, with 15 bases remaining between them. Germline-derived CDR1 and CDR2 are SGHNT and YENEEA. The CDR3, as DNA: TGTGCCAGCAGCCAAGGCCAGGGGCGGAATTCACCCCTCCACTTT. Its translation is CASSQGQGRNSPLHF.

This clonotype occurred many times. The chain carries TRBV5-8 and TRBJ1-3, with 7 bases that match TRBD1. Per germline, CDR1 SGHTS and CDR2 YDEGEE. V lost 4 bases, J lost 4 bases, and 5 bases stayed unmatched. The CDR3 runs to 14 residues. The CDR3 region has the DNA TGTGCCAGCAGCCCCGACAGGGCAGGAAACACCATATATTTT. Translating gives CASSPDRAGNTIYF.

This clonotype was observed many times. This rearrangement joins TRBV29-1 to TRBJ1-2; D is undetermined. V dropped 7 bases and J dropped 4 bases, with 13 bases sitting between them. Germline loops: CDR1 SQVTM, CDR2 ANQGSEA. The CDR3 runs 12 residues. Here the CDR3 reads CSGLVGGYGYTF. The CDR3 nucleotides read TGCAGCGGACTCGTCGGAGGCTATGGCTACACCTTC.

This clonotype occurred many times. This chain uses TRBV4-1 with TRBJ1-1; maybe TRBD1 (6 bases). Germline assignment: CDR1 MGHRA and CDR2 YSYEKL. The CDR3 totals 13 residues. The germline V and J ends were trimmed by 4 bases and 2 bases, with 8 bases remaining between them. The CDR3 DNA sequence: TGCGCCAGCAGCCGGACAGTAAACACTGAAGCTTTCTTT. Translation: CASSRTVNTEAFF.

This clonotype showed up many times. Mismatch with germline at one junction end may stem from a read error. This chain's CDR3 is CASSELTEALF. As DNA, the CDR3 is TGTGCCAGCAGTGAATTGACTGAAGCTCTCTTT. The chain recombines TRBV2 with TRBJ1-1; D is uncertain. Germline V lookup: CDR1 SNHLY, CDR2 FYNNEI. The CDR3 consists of 11 residues.

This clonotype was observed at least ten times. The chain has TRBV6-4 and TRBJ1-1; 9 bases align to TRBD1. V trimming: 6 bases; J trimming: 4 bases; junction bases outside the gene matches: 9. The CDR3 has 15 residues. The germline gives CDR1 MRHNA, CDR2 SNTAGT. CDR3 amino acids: CASSQTGGASTEAFF. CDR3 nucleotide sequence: TGTGCCAGCAGCCAAACAGGGGGCGCGAGCACTGAAGCTTTCTTT.

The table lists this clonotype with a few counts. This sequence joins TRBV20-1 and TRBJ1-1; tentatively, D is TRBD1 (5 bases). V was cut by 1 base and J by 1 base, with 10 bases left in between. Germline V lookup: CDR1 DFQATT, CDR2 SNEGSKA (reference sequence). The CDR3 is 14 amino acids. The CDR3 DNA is TGCAGTGCTAGAGGAGACAGACCGAACACTGAAGCTTTCTTT. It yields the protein CSARGDRPNTEAFF.

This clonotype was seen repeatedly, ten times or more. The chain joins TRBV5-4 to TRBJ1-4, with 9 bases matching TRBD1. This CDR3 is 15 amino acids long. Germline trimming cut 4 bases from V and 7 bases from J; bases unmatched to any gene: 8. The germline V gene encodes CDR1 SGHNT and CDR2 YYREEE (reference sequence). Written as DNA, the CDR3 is TGTGCCAGCAGCCGAGGGACAGGGTCGGCTGAAAAACTGTTTTTT. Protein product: CASSRGTGSAEKLFF.

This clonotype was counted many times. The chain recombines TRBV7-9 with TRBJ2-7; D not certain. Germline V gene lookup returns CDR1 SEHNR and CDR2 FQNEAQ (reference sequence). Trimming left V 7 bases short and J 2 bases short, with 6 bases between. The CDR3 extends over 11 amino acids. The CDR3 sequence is CASTDTYEQYF. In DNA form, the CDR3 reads TGTGCCAGCACCGACACCTACGAGCAGTACTTC.

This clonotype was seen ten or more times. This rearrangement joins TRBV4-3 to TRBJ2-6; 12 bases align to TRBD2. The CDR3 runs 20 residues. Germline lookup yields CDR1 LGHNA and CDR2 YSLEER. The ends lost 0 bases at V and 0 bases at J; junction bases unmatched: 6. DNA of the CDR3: TGCGCCAGCAGCCAAGATGTGACTAGCGGGAGAGTCTCTGGGGCCAACGTCCTGACTTTC. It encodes CASSQDVTSGRVSGANVLTF.